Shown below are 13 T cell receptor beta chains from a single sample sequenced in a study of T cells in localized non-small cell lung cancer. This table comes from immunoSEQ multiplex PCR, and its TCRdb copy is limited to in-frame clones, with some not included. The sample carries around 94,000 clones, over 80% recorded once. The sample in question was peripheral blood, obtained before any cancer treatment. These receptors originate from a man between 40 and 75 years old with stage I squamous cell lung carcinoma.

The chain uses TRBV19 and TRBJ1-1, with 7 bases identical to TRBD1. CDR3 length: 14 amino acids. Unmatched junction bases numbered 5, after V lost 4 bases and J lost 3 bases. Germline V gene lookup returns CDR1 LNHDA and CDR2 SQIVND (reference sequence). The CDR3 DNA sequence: TGTGCCAGTAGTAGGGCAGGGGGAGACACTGAAGCTTTCTTT. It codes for CASSRAGGDTEAFF. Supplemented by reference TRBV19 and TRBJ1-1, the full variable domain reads DGGITQSPKYLFRKEGQNVTLSCEQNLNHDAMYWYRQDPGQGLRLIYYSQIVNDFQKGDIAEGYSVSREKKESFPLTVTSAQKNPTAFYLCASSRAGGDTEAFFGQGTRLTVV.

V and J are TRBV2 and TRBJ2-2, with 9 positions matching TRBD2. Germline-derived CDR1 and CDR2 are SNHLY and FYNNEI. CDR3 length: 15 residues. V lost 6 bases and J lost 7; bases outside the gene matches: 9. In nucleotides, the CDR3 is TGTGCCAGCAGGCGGTTGACTAGCGGCGTCGGGGAGCTGTTTTTT. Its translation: CASRRLTSGVGELFF.

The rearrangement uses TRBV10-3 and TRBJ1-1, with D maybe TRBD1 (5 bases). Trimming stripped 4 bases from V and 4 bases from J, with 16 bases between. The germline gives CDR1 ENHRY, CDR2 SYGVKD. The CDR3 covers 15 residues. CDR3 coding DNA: TGTGCCATCAGTGCGGTCAGGGTGACGGGCACTGAAGCTTTCTTT. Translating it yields CAISAVRVTGTEAFF.

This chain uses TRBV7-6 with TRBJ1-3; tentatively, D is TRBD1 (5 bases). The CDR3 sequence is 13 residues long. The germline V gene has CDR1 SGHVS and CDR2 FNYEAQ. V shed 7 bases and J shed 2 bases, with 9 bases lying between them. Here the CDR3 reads CASNQGAGNTIYF. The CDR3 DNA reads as TGTGCCAGCAACCAAGGGGCTGGAAACACCATATATTTT.

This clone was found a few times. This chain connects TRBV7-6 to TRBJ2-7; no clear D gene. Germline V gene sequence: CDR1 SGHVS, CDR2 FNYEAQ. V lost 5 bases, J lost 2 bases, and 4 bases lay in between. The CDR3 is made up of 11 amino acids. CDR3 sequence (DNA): TGTGCCAGCAGCAAAACCTACGAGCAGTACTTC. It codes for CASSKTYEQYF.

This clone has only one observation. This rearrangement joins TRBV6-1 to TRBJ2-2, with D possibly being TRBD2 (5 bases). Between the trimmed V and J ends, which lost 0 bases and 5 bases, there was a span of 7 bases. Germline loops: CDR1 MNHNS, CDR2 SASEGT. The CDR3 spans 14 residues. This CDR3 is CASSEARRTGELFF. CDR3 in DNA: TGTGCCAGCAGTGAAGCACGGAGGACCGGGGAGCTGTTTTTT.

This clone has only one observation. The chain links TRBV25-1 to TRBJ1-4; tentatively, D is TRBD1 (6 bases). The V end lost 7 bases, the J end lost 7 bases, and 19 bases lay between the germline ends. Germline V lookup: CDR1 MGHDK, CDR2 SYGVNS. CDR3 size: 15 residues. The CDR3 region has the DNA TGTGCCAGCAATTCGGCGGCAGGGGAAAGTGAAAAACTGTTTTTT. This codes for CASNSAAGESEKLFF.

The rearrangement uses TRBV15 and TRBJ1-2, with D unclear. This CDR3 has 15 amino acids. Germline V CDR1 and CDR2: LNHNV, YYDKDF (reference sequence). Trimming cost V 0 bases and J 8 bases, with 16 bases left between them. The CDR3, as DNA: TGTGCCACCAGCAGAGATGGGTTCGGCGATCTGGGCTACACCTTC. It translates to CATSRDGFGDLGYTF.

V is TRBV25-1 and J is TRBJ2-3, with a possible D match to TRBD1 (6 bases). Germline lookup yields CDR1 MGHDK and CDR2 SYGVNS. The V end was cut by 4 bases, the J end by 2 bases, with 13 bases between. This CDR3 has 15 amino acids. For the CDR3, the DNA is TGTGCCAGCAGTGCGACAGGACGCTACACAGATACGCAGTATTTT. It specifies CASSATGRYTDTQYF.

The CDR3 sequence: CARSPRGANTGELFF. CDR3 in DNA: TGTGCCAGAAGCCCCAGGGGGGCGAACACCGGGGAGCTGTTTTTT. The chain links TRBV5-3 to TRBJ2-2; possibly TRBD1 for D (7 bases). TRBV5-3 falls under the ORF class, with uncertain function. V was pared by 4 bases and J by 0 bases, with 10 bases between. The CDR3 has 15 amino acids.

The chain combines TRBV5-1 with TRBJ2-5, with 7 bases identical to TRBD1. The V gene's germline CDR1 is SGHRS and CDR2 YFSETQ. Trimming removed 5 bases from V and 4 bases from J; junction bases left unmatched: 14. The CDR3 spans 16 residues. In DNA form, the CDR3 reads TGCGCCAGCAGTCCGCGGGCCGGGACAGCGCGAGAGACCCAGTACTTC. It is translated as CASSPRAGTARETQYF.

In DNA form, the CDR3 reads TGCAGCGTCGGACCGGGTTACAATGAGCAGTTCTTC. This gives the protein CSVGPGYNEQFF. V gene TRBV29-1 combines with J gene TRBJ2-1; unclear D gene. CDR1 is SQVTM and CDR2 is ANQGSEA in the germline V gene. V lost 6 bases and J lost 4, with 10 bases in between. CDR3 length: 12 residues.

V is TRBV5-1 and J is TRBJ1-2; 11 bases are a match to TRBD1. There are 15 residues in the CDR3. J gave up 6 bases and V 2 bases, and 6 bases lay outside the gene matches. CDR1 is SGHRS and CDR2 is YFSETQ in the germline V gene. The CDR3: CASSFTPGQGDGYTF. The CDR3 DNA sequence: TGCGCCAGCAGCTTCACTCCGGGACAGGGGGATGGCTACACCTTC.